The 13 T cell receptor beta chains given below trace back to one sample, sequenced in a study of shared clonotypes between healthy human individuals. The protocol was immunoSEQ multiplex PCR, while the TCRdb copy is restricted to in-frame clones and leaves out a portion. The profile shows 2.3 million or so clones, approximately 93% of them singletons. The sequenced material came from naive CD4+ T cells from PBMCs. Subset reported: CD45RA+ positively selected. The source of these receptors is a man aged 18-30 years in good health. Some clones in this sample may be carry-over from other donors' samples.

The J gene is TRBJ2-1, the V gene TRBV30, with TRBD2 identical over 13 bases. V lost 6 bases, J lost 8 bases, and 7 bases stayed unmatched. Germline V gene lookup returns CDR1 GTSNPN and CDR2 SVGIG (reference sequence). CDR3 length equals 14 residues. The chain's CDR3 is CACPTSGRQDEQFF. As DNA, the CDR3 is TGTGCCTGCCCGACTAGCGGGAGGCAGGATGAGCAGTTCTTC.

The CDR3 bases are TGTGCCAGCAGCACCGGGACTAGCGGGGCCTACGAGCAGTACTTC. It codes for CASSTGTSGAYEQYF. The rearrangement joins TRBV5-4 to TRBJ2-7; 13 nucleotides match TRBD2. The CDR3 is 15 residues long. J was trimmed by 2 bases and V by 4 bases; bases with no gene match: 3. CDR1 SGHNT and CDR2 YYREEE come from the germline V gene (reference sequence).

The chain is built from TRBV4-2 and TRBJ2-2; D is unclear. Germline assignment: CDR1 LGHNA and CDR2 YNFKEQ. CDR3 length equals 14 residues. Trimming pared 0 bases from V and 4 bases from J, leaving 6 bases between. The CDR3 sequence is CASSQDMSTGELFF. The CDR3 nucleotides read TGTGCCAGCAGCCAAGATATGAGCACCGGGGAGCTGTTTTTT.

The chain has TRBV28 and TRBJ1-3, with TRBD1 as a possible D gene (6 bases). V shed 6 bases and J shed 2 bases, with 17 bases lying between them. The germline gives CDR1 MDHEN, CDR2 SYDVKM. The length of the CDR3 is 16 residues. The CDR3 sequence: CASSAPGAQTGNTIYF. CDR3 DNA: TGTGCCAGCAGCGCCCCAGGGGCCCAGACTGGAAACACCATATATTTT.

In regard to this clone: Other DNA sequences in this specimen translate into the identical CDR3. The rearrangement joins TRBV4-1 to TRBJ1-4; possibly TRBD1 for D (6 bases). CDR1 is MGHRA, CDR2 YSYEKL, per germline. This CDR3 is 13 amino acids long. Deletions cut 3 bases from V and 7 bases from J, with 9 bases between. DNA of the CDR3: TGCGCCAGCAGCCAGGTCAGGGGTGAAAAACTGTTTTTT. Translating gives CASSQVRGEKLFF.

The rearrangement joins TRBV5-1 to TRBJ2-7; perhaps TRBD1 as D (5 bases). Germline CDR1 and CDR2: SGHRS and YFSETQ. Trimming shortened V by 0 bases and J by 2 bases, and 18 bases separated the two germline ends. CDR3 length equals 17 residues. The CDR3: CASSLGDLLGRTYEQYF. DNA of the CDR3: TGCGCCAGCAGCTTGGGTGACCTCTTGGGGCGCACCTACGAGCAGTACTTC.

This chain connects TRBV18 to TRBJ2-2; either TRBD1 or TRBD2 may supply D (5 bases each). The CDR3 totals 16 residues. Germline CDR1 is KGHSH and CDR2 is LQKENI. Trimming left V 3 bases short and J 4 bases short, with 15 bases between. Here the CDR3 reads CASSPQRGGSTGELFF. In DNA form, the CDR3 reads TGTGCCAGCTCACCGCAGAGGGGCGGCAGCACCGGGGAGCTGTTTTTT.

The DNA of the CDR3 is TGCGCCAGCAGCCTACTGACAGGAGGCGGCACTGAAGCTTTCTTT. Its protein product is CASSLLTGGGTEAFF. The chain has TRBV5-1 and TRBJ1-1; TRBD1 is a possible D gene (6 bases). From germline, CDR1 is SGHRS and CDR2 YFSETQ. The CDR3 extends over 15 amino acids. Deletions cut 4 bases from V and 4 bases from J, with 17 bases between.

CDR3 nucleotides: TGTGCCAGCTCACGGAATCTGGGAGTTCGCGCTAACTATGGCTACACCTTC. Amino acid sequence: CASSRNLGVRANYGYTF. The chain joins TRBV18 to TRBJ1-2, with D uncertain. Trimming pared 4 bases from V and 0 bases from J, leaving 18 bases between. Germline CDR1 and CDR2: KGHSH and LQKENI. CDR3 length equals 17 residues.

The V gene is TRBV11-3, the J gene TRBJ1-3, with 7 bases aligning to TRBD1. This CDR3 has 16 amino acids. CDR1 SGHNT and CDR2 YENEEA come from the germline V gene. V shed 3 bases and J 0 bases; nucleotides not matched to a gene: 5. The CDR3 nucleotides read TGTGCCAGCAGCTTGGGAGGGGGCCTCTCTGGAAACACCATATATTTT. It encodes CASSLGGGLSGNTIYF.

This clone occurred once. This chain uses TRBV28 with TRBJ1-1; tentatively, D is TRBD1 (5 bases). Trimming took off 7 bases at V and 1 base at J, with 13 bases between the two ends. The CDR3 totals 14 residues. Germline loops: CDR1 MDHEN, CDR2 SYDVKM. CDR3 amino acids: CASKPGEQNTEAFF. In nucleotides, the CDR3 is TGTGCCAGCAAACCGGGGGAACAGAACACTGAAGCTTTCTTT. Variable domain in full (rest from reference TRBV28 and TRBJ1-1): DVKVTQSSRYLVKRTGEKVFLECVQDMDHENMFWYRQDPGLGLRLIYFSYDVKMKEKGDIPEGYSVSREKKERFSLILESASTNQTSMYLCASKPGEQNTEAFFGQGTRLTVV.

This chain connects TRBV7-9 to TRBJ1-1; weak D call: TRBD1 (5 bases). CDR1 and CDR2 (germline): SEHNR, FQNEAQ (reference sequence). The CDR3 has 13 residues. V shed 5 bases and J shed 1 base, with 8 bases lying between them. The CDR3 nucleotides are TGTGCCAGCAGCATACAGGAGAACACTGAAGCTTTCTTT. Translating gives CASSIQENTEAFF.

V and J are TRBV7-9 and TRBJ2-5; possibly TRBD1 for D (6 bases). The germline V gene encodes CDR1 SEHNR and CDR2 FQNEAQ (reference sequence). The CDR3 has 16 residues. Trimming pared 6 bases from V and 1 base from J, leaving 18 bases between. The CDR3: CASSRARDMPQETQYF. The CDR3 DNA sequence: TGTGCCAGCAGTCGGGCTAGGGACATGCCCCAAGAGACCCAGTACTTC.